Listed below are T cell receptor beta chains from one sample, sequenced in a study of shared clonotypes between healthy human individuals. Sequencing was performed with immunoSEQ multiplex PCR; in TCRdb, only in-frame clones are kept and a portion is missing. This sample has 2 million to 2.5 million clones, with under 95% found just once. The sequenced sample was naive CD4+ T cells from PBMCs. These receptors originate from a man in his late teens or twenties in good health. Some clones in this sample may be carry-over from other donors' samples. Both conserved end residues are part of each CDR3. The order of the fields is clone size, J gene, V gene, D gene, CDR3 DNA, CDR3 protein. D genes are given only for firm matches. Size is stated for part of the rows, as once, few or many counts, or as a class when the clone is expanded.

>-|TRBJ1-1|TRBV10-3|-
TGTGCCATCAGTGGAAGGAACACTGAAGCTTTCTTT
CAISGRNTEAFF
>-|TRBJ1-4|TRBV5-1|-
TGCGCCAGCAGCTTGGGTACGGTAGCAACTAATGAAAAACTGTTTTTT
CASSLGTVATNEKLFF
>few|TRBJ2-2|TRBV19|-
TGTGCCAGTACCATGGGGAATAGTGGGACCGGGGAGCTGTTTTTT
CASTMGNSGTGELFF
>once|TRBJ2-6|TRBV29-1|-
TGCAGCGTTGAACTGGGCAGGTCCTCTGGGGCCAACGTCCTGACTTTC
CSVELGRSSGANVLTF
>-|TRBJ1-5|TRBV28|-
TGTGCCAGCAGCTCGGTGACGGATCAGCCCCAGCATTTT
CASSSVTDQPQHF
>few|TRBJ1-1|TRBV11-2|-
TGTGCCAGCGGGTGGCTGAACACTGAAGCTTTCTTT
CASGWLNTEAFF
>-|TRBJ1-2|TRBV4-1|TRBD1
TGCGCCAGCAGCCAAGGTTCTCGGGACAGGGGGATGGATCGCCCTAGCTATGGCTACACCTTC
CASSQGSRDRGMDRPSYGYTF
>-|TRBJ1-2|TRBV28|TRBD1
TGTGCCGCAAGACAGGGTACTAACTATGGCTACACCTTC
CAARQGTNYGYTF
>-|TRBJ2-1|TRBV15|-
TGTGCCACCAGCACAAAAGGACTGAACTCCTACAATGAGCAGTTCTTC
CATSTKGLNSYNEQFF
>-|TRBJ2-3|TRBV7-9|TRBD2
TGTGCCAGCAGGCAGACTAGCGGCACAGATACGCAGTATTTT
CASRQTSGTDTQYF
>-|TRBJ2-7|TRBV14|TRBD2
TGTGCCAGCAGCCAGGTGACTAGCGGGAGTTCCTACGAGCAGTACTTC
CASSQVTSGSSYEQYF
>once|TRBJ1-4|TRBV28|-
TGTGCCGCCTTATCTGGCACTAATGAAAAACTGTTTTTT
CAALSGTNEKLFF
>-|TRBJ2-5|TRBV7-2|TRBD2
TGTGCCAGCAGCTTATGGGAGGGCGGGGAGACCCAGTACTTC
CASSLWEGGETQYF
>-|TRBJ2-7|TRBV10-1|TRBD2
TGCGCCAGGTTATCCGGGAGGCCTCCTCAATTTGGTGAGCAGTACTTC
CARLSGRPPQFGEQYF
>-|TRBJ1-1|TRBV19|-
TGTGCCAGTAGTACACCGGGACGGGGGGGCACTGAAGCTTTCTTT
CASSTPGRGGTEAFF
>-|TRBJ2-5|TRBV5-4|-
TGTGCCAGCAGCTTGAGGACCGATCAAGAGACCCAGTACTTC
CASSLRTDQETQYF
>-|TRBJ2-3|TRBV20-1|-
TGCAGTGCTAACAGTACGCAGTATTTT
CSANSTQYF
>-|TRBJ2-5|TRBV9|-
TGTGCCAGCAGCCCGAACTGGAGACAAGAGACCCAGTACTTC
CASSPNWRQETQYF
>-|TRBJ2-3|TRBV7-3|TRBD2
TGTGCCAGCAGCTTAGGACTAGCGGGGAGCACAGATACGCAGTATTTT
CASSLGLAGSTDTQYF
>-|TRBJ2-7|TRBV5-4|TRBD1
TGTGCCAGCAGCCGGTCAGGGGGCGCGTACGAGCAGTACTTC
CASSRSGGAYEQYF
>once|TRBJ2-1|TRBV18|-
TGTGTAACGGCCCTGAGTTCCTACAATGAGCAGTTCTTC
CVTALSSYNEQFF
>-|TRBJ1-2|TRBV30|TRBD1
TGTGCCTGGAGCCAGGGGGCCGGCGGCTACACCTTC
CAWSQGAGGYTF
>-|TRBJ1-1|TRBV29-1|TRBD1
TGCAGCGTTGACAGGGGGAGCACTGAAGCTTTCTTT
CSVDRGSTEAFF
>-|TRBJ2-2|TRBV25-1|TRBD1
TGTGCCAGCAGTGAGGACAGGCTCGGGGAGCTGTTTTTT
CASSEDRLGELFF
>-|TRBJ2-1|TRBV6-7|-
TGTGCCAGCAGTTACTCGAGCGAAAACAATGAGCAGTTCTTC
CASSYSSENNEQFF
>-|TRBJ1-2|TRBV7-8|-
TGTGCCAGCAGCTTAACCCACAGGGAGGGAGGCTATGGCTACACCTTC
CASSLTHREGGYGYTF
>-|TRBJ1-5|TRBV28|TRBD1
TGTGCCAGCAGCCCCTTGCGGACAGGGATTTTGAGCAATCAGCCCCAGCATTTT
CASSPLRTGILSNQPQHF
>-|TRBJ2-3|TRBV10-2|TRBD1
TGCGCCAGCAGGCTCGGACAGGGCACAGATACGCAGTATTTT
CASRLGQGTDTQYF
>-|TRBJ1-2|TRBV19|-
TGTGCCAGTAGTATAGAACTAACAGGCTATGGCTACACCTTC
CASSIELTGYGYTF
>-|TRBJ2-1|TRBV29-1|-
TGCAGCGTTGGTCCGGGTACCGATGAGCAGTTCTTC
CSVGPGTDEQFF
>-|TRBJ2-1|TRBV9|-
TGTGCCAGCACCCAAGGAGTGTCCCTTAACAATGAGCAGTTCTTC
CASTQGVSLNNEQFF
>-|TRBJ2-7|TRBV6-1|-
TGTGCCAGCAGAATGAGAGGGGAGACCTACGAGCAGTACTTC
CASRMRGETYEQYF
>-|TRBJ2-1|TRBV6-4|-
TGTGCCAGCAGTGACTCGACCGTCAATGAGCAGTTCTTC
CASSDSTVNEQFF
>-|TRBJ2-5|TRBV5-8|-
TGTGCCAGCAGCCACCCGTCCCGGGAGACCCAGTACTTC
CASSHPSRETQYF
>-|TRBJ2-2|TRBV5-1|-
TGCGCCAGCAGCACCGGGACTGCGAACACCGGGGAGCTGTTTTTT
CASSTGTANTGELFF
>-|TRBJ2-7|TRBV7-2|TRBD1
TGTGCCAGCAGCTTAGTGGGACAGGGCTCCTACGAGCAGTACTTC
CASSLVGQGSYEQYF
>-|TRBJ2-7|TRBV5-1|-
TGCGCCAGCAGCCTAGCGACCCAGTACGAGCAGTACTTC
CASSLATQYEQYF
>once|TRBJ1-1|TRBV6-5|TRBD1
TGTGCCAGCAGTCCAATACAGGGGGTGAACACTGAAGCTTTCTTT
CASSPIQGVNTEAFF
>-|TRBJ2-6|TRBV2|-
TGTGCCAGCGCCCCAGGGCTGGATGGGGCCAACGTCCTGACTTTC
CASAPGLDGANVLTF
>-|TRBJ2-2|TRBV29-1|-
TGCAGCGTTGAAGATCTGGGGCAGGGTGAGGCCGGGGAGCTGTTTTTT
CSVEDLGQGEAGELFF
>-|TRBJ1-6|TRBV27|-
TGTGCCAGCACTCCCTCTAGCTCCTATAATTCACCCCTCCACTTT
CASTPSSSYNSPLHF
>-|TRBJ1-5|TRBV4-3|TRBD1
TGCGCCAGCAGCCAAGCCTGGGACAGGTCTCAGCAGCCCCAGCATTTT
CASSQAWDRSQQPQHF
>-|TRBJ2-5|TRBV7-9|-
TGTGCCAGCAGCTACCAACTGGGGCAAGAGACCCAGTACTTC
CASSYQLGQETQYF
>-|TRBJ2-7|TRBV28|TRBD2
TGTGCCAGCAGTGATACTAGCGGCTGGTTCGAGCAGTACTTC
CASSDTSGWFEQYF
>-|TRBJ2-5|TRBV5-6|-
TGTGCCAGCAGCTTGAGTAGGACTCGCCAAGAGACCCAGTACTTC
CASSLSRTRQETQYF
>-|TRBJ2-5|TRBV28|-
TGTGCCAGCAGTGCAACCCGTGGGCAGGGAGAAGAGACCCAGTACTTC
CASSATRGQGEETQYF